The following is a T cell receptor beta chain sequence with its context. TCRdb reprocessed the reads via MiXCR and lists one record per CDR3 protein. The repertoire holds around 280,000 distinct CDR3 sequences, with roughly 13% as singletons. V lost 5 bases and J lost 9; bases outside the gene matches: 7. The CDR3 contains 12 residues. Germline V lookup: CDR1 LNHNV, CDR2 YYDKDF (reference sequence). The sample belongs to a study of T cell repertoires in cytomegalovirus infection. The sequence was obtained from a human donor in good health (CMV status not recorded). Some clones in this sample may be carry-over from other donors' samples. The J gene is TRBJ2-7, the V gene TRBV15; TRBD1 matches 7 bases. Sequencing input: PBMCs. Written as DNA, the CDR3 is TGTGCCACCAGCCTCAACAGGGGAAGGCAGTACTTC. Its translation is CATSLNRGRQYF.